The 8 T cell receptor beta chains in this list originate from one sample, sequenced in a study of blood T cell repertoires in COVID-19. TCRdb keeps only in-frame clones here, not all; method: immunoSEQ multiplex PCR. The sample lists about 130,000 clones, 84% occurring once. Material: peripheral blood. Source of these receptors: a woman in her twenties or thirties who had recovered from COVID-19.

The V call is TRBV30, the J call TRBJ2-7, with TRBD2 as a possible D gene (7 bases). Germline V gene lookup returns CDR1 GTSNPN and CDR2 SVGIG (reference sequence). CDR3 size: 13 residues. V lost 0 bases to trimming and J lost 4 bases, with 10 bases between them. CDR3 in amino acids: CAWSVGGPYEQYF. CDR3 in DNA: TGTGCCTGGAGTGTGGGGGGGCCTTACGAGCAGTACTTC.

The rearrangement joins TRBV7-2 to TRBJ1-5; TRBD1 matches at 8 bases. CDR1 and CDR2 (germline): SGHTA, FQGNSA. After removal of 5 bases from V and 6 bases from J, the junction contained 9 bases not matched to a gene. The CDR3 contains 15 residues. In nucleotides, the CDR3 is TGTGCCAGCAGCCAACAGGGGGTTTGGGGTCAGCCCCAGCATTTT. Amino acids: CASSQQGVWGQPQHF.

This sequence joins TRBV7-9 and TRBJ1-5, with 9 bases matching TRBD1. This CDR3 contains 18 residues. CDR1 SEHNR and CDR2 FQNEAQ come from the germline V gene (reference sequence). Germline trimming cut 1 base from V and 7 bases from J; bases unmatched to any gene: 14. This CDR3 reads CASSLEQWGQGTRQPQHF. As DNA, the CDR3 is TGTGCCAGCAGCTTAGAGCAATGGGGACAGGGTACGAGGCAGCCCCAGCATTTT.

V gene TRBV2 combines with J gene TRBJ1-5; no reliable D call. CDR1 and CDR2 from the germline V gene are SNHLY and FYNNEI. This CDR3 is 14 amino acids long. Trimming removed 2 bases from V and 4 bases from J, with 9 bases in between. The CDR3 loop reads CASSEHNLNQPQHF. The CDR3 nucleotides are TGTGCCAGCAGTGAACATAACTTAAATCAGCCCCAGCATTTT. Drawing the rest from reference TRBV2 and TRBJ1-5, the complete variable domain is EPEVTQTPSHQVTQMGQEVILRCVPISNHLYFYWYRQILGQKVEFLVSFYNNEISEKSEIFDDQFSVERPDGSNFTLKIRSTKLEDSAMYFCASSEHNLNQPQHFGDGTRLSIL.

CDR3 sequence: CASSQVGGGTERVYGYTF. CDR3 DNA sequence: TGTGCCAGCAGCCAAGTCGGGGGCGGGACAGAAAGAGTCTATGGCTACACCTTC. The V and J genes are TRBV4-2 and TRBJ1-2; 7 bases line up with TRBD1. CDR1 and CDR2 (germline): LGHNA, YNFKEQ. Trimming at V came to 1 base and at J to 4 bases, leaving 15 bases not matched to a gene. The CDR3 is 18 amino acids.

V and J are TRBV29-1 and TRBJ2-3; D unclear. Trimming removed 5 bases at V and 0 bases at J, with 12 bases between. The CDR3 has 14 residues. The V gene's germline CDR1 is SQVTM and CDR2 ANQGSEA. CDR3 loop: CSVIRLTSTDTQYF. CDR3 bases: TGCAGCGTTATACGACTTACTAGCACAGATACGCAGTATTTT.

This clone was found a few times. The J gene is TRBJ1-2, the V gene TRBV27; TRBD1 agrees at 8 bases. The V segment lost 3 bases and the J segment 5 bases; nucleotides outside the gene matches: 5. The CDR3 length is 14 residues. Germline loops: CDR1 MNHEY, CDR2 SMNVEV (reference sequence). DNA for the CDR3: TGTGCCAGCAGTTTGGCAGGGGGCCAGTATGGCTACACCTTC. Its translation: CASSLAGGQYGYTF.

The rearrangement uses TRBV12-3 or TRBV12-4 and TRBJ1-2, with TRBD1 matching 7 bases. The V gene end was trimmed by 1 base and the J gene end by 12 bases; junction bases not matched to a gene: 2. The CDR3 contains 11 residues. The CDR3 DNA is TGTGCCAGCAGTTTAGGGACAGGTAACACCTTC. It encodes CASSLGTGNTF.